This entry features one T cell receptor beta chain sequence. Its antigen remains unknown. Germline V CDR1 and CDR2: LNHDA, SQIVND (reference sequence). Trimming at V came to 3 bases and at J to 5 bases, leaving 7 bases not matched to a gene. The CDR3 runs to 15 residues. The data originate from a study of T cell repertoires in cytomegalovirus infection. Points from the study as a whole: The ex vivo response was dominated by HLA-C-restricted CMV-specific TCR beta clonotypes.

TCRdb independently ran MiXCR on the reads; one entry per CDR3 protein. This table holds roughly 600,000 distinct CDR3 sequences, 20% to 25% found once. This chain connects TRBV19 to TRBJ1-1; 9 bases are a match to TRBD1. The clonotype originates from a human donor in good health (CMV status not recorded). Some clones in this sample may be carry-over from other donors' samples. The sample was CD8+ T cells from PBMCs. In DNA form, the CDR3 reads TGTGCCAGTAGTATCGGTACAGGGGGCAGTACTGAAGCTTTCTTT. This gives the protein CASSIGTGGSTEAFF.